Following are 20 T cell receptor beta chains from one sample sequenced in a study of cytomegalovirus exposure and HLA in healthy donors. PCR was performed using 60 Vbeta and 13 Jbeta primers. Produced via immunoSEQ multiplex PCR; TCRdb's table is partial and in-frame only. The repertoire holds almost 200,000 clones, with roughly three quarters as singletons. The sequencing input was PBMCs. These receptors were taken from a male donor in good health and CMV-seropositive.

The chain has TRBV29-1 and TRBJ2-1; 9 bases match TRBD1. Germline CDR1 and CDR2: SQVTM and ANQGSEA. The CDR3 extends over 12 amino acids. Losses at the gene ends were 3 bases for V and 8 bases for J; bases not matched to a gene: 2. CDR3 DNA sequence: TGCAGCGTTGAGGGACAGGGCGATGAGCAGTTCTTC. This gives the protein CSVEGQGDEQFF.

The V gene is TRBV6-1, the J gene TRBJ1-6, with D unresolved. Deletions cut 6 bases from V and 7 bases from J, with 10 bases between. Germline CDR1 reads MNHNS; CDR2 reads SASEGT. The CDR3 runs 13 residues. The CDR3, as DNA: TGTGCCAGCAGGACGGAGTCCAATTCACCCCTCCACTTT. This translates into CASRTESNSPLHF.

The rearrangement uses TRBV7-3 and TRBJ2-3, with D possibly TRBD1 on 6 matching bases. The CDR3 extends over 15 amino acids. Trimming stripped 5 bases from V and 2 bases from J, with 14 bases between. The V gene's germline CDR1 is SGHTA and CDR2 FQGTGA. CDR3 sequence reads: CASSPGTFSTDTQYF. In DNA, the CDR3 is TGTGCCAGCAGCCCAGGGACATTTTCCACAGATACGCAGTATTTT.

The chain carries TRBV18 and TRBJ2-7; D gene uncertain. The CDR3 has 14 amino acids. V gave up 5 bases and J gave up 0 bases, with 11 bases separating them. Germline V gene sequence: CDR1 KGHSH, CDR2 LQKENI. The CDR3 loop is CASSTGLSSYEQYF. The CDR3 DNA reads TGTGCCAGCTCAACCGGGTTGAGCTCCTACGAGCAGTACTTC.

The CDR3 sequence: CASSRTGLGTGELFF. The CDR3 DNA sequence: TGTGCCAGCAGCAGGACAGGATTGGGGACCGGGGAGCTGTTTTTT. The chain joins TRBV7-3 to TRBJ2-2, with TRBD1 identical over 7 bases. Germline V lookup: CDR1 SGHTA, CDR2 FQGTGA. The CDR3 is made up of 15 amino acids. V lost 5 bases, J lost 5 bases, and 8 bases stayed unmatched.

This chain links TRBV6-6 with TRBJ1-4; D is unclear. The CDR3 totals 16 residues. V gave up 4 bases and J gave up 10 bases, with 22 bases separating them. Germline assignment: CDR1 MNHNY and CDR2 SVGAGI (reference sequence). The CDR3, as DNA: TGTGCCAGCAGTTCCATAGGAGCCCTCAAGGTTGGAAAACTGTTTTTT. It translates to CASSSIGALKVGKLFF.

The chain joins TRBV4-1 to TRBJ1-5, with D uncertain. V shed 3 bases and J shed 6 bases, with 27 bases lying between them. Germline-derived CDR1 and CDR2 are MGHRA and YSYEKL. The length of the CDR3 is 19 residues. CDR3 nucleotide sequence: TGCGCCAGCAGCCATAAGGTCACCGGAGGCACAGTTGCTTTTCAGCCCCAGCATTTT. Translation gives CASSHKVTGGTVAFQPQHF.

The CDR3 DNA is TGTGCCAGCAGCCCGAGGCCCCACCGGGACAGGGCCGAGGCTGGGGCCAACGTCCTGACTTTC. This codes for CASSPRPHRDRAEAGANVLTF. This rearrangement joins TRBV9 to TRBJ2-6; TRBD1 matches 9 bases. The CDR3 covers 21 residues. V was pared by 4 bases and J by 2 bases, with 19 bases of the junction left unmatched. Germline-derived CDR1 and CDR2 are SGDLS and YYNGEE.

The chain joins TRBV27 to TRBJ2-7; D perhaps matches TRBD2 (6 bases). CDR1 MNHEY and CDR2 SMNVEV come from the germline V gene (reference sequence). V gave up 3 bases and J gave up 0 bases, with 12 bases separating them. The CDR3 length is 15 residues. DNA of the CDR3: TGTGCCAGCAGTTTCAAAGGGACTGGCTCCTACGAGCAGTACTTC. Protein: CASSFKGTGSYEQYF.

The CDR3 region has the DNA TGTGCCAGCAGCCAAGTTAGCGGGATCGCCGGGGCCAACGTCCTGACTTTC. It specifies CASSQVSGIAGANVLTF. The genes are TRBV4-2 and TRBJ2-6; 8 nucleotides line up with TRBD2. V lost 1 base to trimming and J lost 4 bases; unmatched junction nucleotides: 6. Germline V gene lookup returns CDR1 LGHNA and CDR2 YNFKEQ. The CDR3 spans 17 residues.

This clone was counted once. The chain recombines TRBV2 with TRBJ2-7, with 9 bases matching TRBD1. Germline CDR1 and CDR2: SNHLY and FYNNEI. J gave up 4 bases and V 10 bases, and 11 bases lay outside the gene matches. The CDR3 loop spans 14 amino acids. The chain's CDR3 is CATTSGQGSYEQYF. In DNA form, the CDR3 reads TGTGCCACCACGTCGGGACAGGGATCTTACGAGCAGTACTTC.

This clone appeared a few times. This chain uses TRBV27 with TRBJ1-1, with a weak D call TRBD1 (5 bases). V lost 2 bases, J lost 5 bases, and 18 bases lay in between. CDR3 length: 16 amino acids. Looked up from germline, CDR1 is MNHEY and CDR2 is SMNVEV (reference sequence). The CDR3 here is CASSLASGGGSTEAFF. DNA of the CDR3: TGTGCCAGCAGTTTAGCGAGTGGCGGGGGGTCAACTGAAGCTTTCTTT.

The V call is TRBV7-2, the J call TRBJ2-7; D uncertain. Trimming removed 5 bases at V and 2 bases at J, with 19 bases between. CDR1 and CDR2 from the germline V gene are SGHTA and FQGNSA. The CDR3 runs to 16 residues. The CDR3 sequence is CASSPGLMTKTYEQYF. CDR3 coding DNA: TGTGCCAGCAGCCCCGGTTTAATGACAAAAACCTACGAGCAGTACTTC. Complete variable domain (other parts from reference TRBV7-2 and TRBJ2-7): GAGVSQSPSNKVTEKGKDVELRCDPISGHTALYWYRQSLGQGLEFLIYFQGNSAPDKSGLPSDRFSAERTGGSVSTLTIQRTQQEDSAVYLCASSPGLMTKTYEQYFGPGTRLTVT.

The J gene is TRBJ2-5, the V gene TRBV15, with D possibly matching TRBD2 (7 bases). The J call is uncertain, as TRBJ2-7 better fits the DNA end. The CDR3 sequence is 16 residues long. CDR1 is LNHNV, CDR2 YYDKDF, per germline (reference sequence). CDR3 coding DNA: TGTGCCACCAGGGCCGGCGGGGGCGAAAGCTCCTACGAGCAGTACTTC. It yields the protein CATRAGGGESSYEQYF.

The chain is built from TRBV6-6 and TRBJ1-4, with D possibly matching TRBD1 (6 bases). Germline assignment: CDR1 MNHNY and CDR2 SVGAGI (reference sequence). V lost 4 bases and J 5 bases, leaving 11 bases between the germline ends. The CDR3 covers 14 residues. The CDR3 protein is CASSSQGVNEKLFF. The DNA for the CDR3 is TGTGCCAGCAGTTCACAGGGTGTCAATGAAAAACTGTTTTTT.

This clone showed up just once. This chain uses TRBV19 with TRBJ2-6; D gene unclear. CDR1 is LNHDA and CDR2 is SQIVND in the germline V gene (reference sequence). The V and J ends lost 2 bases and 4 bases respectively, with 9 bases between them. This CDR3 is built from 15 residues. The CDR3 spells CASSITPEGANVLTF. The CDR3 coding sequence is TGTGCCAGTAGTATAACGCCAGAAGGGGCCAACGTCCTGACTTTC.

Note on this clone: The same CDR3 can be traced to other DNA sequences in this sample. The J gene is TRBJ1-6, the V gene TRBV9; TRBD1 aligns across 10 bases. This CDR3 is built from 15 residues. Germline CDR1 SGDLS, CDR2 YYNGEE. Trimming at V came to 0 bases and at J to 7 bases, leaving 1 base not matched to a gene. The CDR3 sequence is CASSVGGQGNSPLHF. The CDR3 DNA follows: TGTGCCAGCAGCGTAGGGGGACAGGGGAATTCACCCCTCCACTTT.

The CDR3 loop reads CASSQVRVRAKNIQYF. The CDR3, as DNA: TGCGCCAGCAGCCAAGTCAGGGTCCGGGCCAAAAACATTCAGTACTTC. The chain has TRBV4-3 and TRBJ2-4, with D possibly matching TRBD1 (5 bases). The V gene's germline CDR1 is LGHNA and CDR2 YSLEER. V lost 1 base and J 1 base, leaving 11 bases between the germline ends. This CDR3 contains 16 residues.

This clone was seen only once. This sequence joins TRBV7-9 and TRBJ2-7, with D possibly being TRBD2 (5 bases). Germline V gene data show CDR1 as SEHNR and CDR2 as FQNEAQ (reference sequence). Trimming pared 5 bases from V and 0 bases from J, leaving 17 bases between. The CDR3 has 16 residues. The CDR3 sequence: CASSPLDLTSSYEQYF. Written as DNA, the CDR3 is TGTGCCAGCAGCCCGCTGGACTTGACGAGCTCCTACGAGCAGTACTTC.

The chain carries TRBV5-1 and TRBJ1-6, with D perhaps TRBD1 (5 bases). V was cut by 0 bases and J by 7 bases, with 23 bases left in between. There are 19 residues in the CDR3. The V gene's germline CDR1 is SGHRS and CDR2 YFSETQ. The CDR3 DNA follows: TGCGCCAGCAGCTTGGTGGTTATACAGCAGGGAGGATTAAATTCACCCCTCCACTTT. It translates to CASSLVVIQQGGLNSPLHF.